Listed below are T cell receptor beta chains from one sample, sequenced in a study of blood T cells in healthy people across ages. Each CDR3 protein gets one entry after TCRdb re-called the 5' RACE reads with MiXCR. Of around 780,000 distinct CDR3 sequences in the sample, just over 55% are singletons; the top ten hold around 24%. The sample was blood. Every receptor here comes from a middle-aged man in good health. Each CDR3 is given without its conserved first and last residue. A D gene is named only where the DNA matches it firmly. Not all rows give a size; the values are once, few, many and, for expanded clones, a class.

d_call v_call clone_size cdr3_aa
. TRBV7-2 few ASSLVRTLYEQY
. TRBV20-1 . SASPGTRANYGYT
TRBD2 TRBV29-1 . SVEPTSTETQY
. TRBV7-2 . ASSLVGAGAGAGEQY
TRBD1 TRBV12-3/TRBV12-4 . ASSLQRGTGTSYEQY
. TRBV24-1 . ATGSTDTQY
. TRBV7-9 . ASSLKQGLLVDEQF
. TRBV12-3/TRBV12-4 . ARRDDRLTGNTIY
. TRBV28 few ASSPAGLASNEQF
. TRBV6-1 . ASSESWGETQY
TRBD1 TRBV9 few ASSLTPLTTGPQETQY
. TRBV7-8 few ASSPSPREQY
. TRBV12-3/TRBV12-4 . ASSPGVGTYSYEQY
. TRBV7-8 . ASSLSGLGYT
TRBD2 TRBV11-1 . ASSLTGTSGHNEQY
. TRBV7-2 . ASSLDGRKQETQY
TRBD2 TRBV7-2 . ASGIAGGNGQF
TRBD1 TRBV4-2 . ASSQEDRGQETQY
TRBD1 TRBV20-1 few SASPSSGQGGETQY
. TRBV6-5 . ASSRGRGIPEQF
TRBD2 TRBV20-1 . SAGGSGRDEQY
. TRBV4-3 once ASSQGGITPSREQY
TRBD1 TRBV30 . AWSAGQNNNEQF
. TRBV9 few ASSVEGRGIQPQH
. TRBV20-1 . SASGVNTGELF